This T cell receptor (beta chain) was sequenced for a study of human T cells and chemical hapten exposure. Turning to the study itself: Weekly administration of diphenylcyclopropenone to the scalp of patients continued throughout the roughly 25-week study.

From germline, CDR1 is WSHSY and CDR2 SAAADI. The CDR3 has 12 amino acids. The V end lost 6 bases, the J end lost 3 bases, and 5 bases lay between the germline ends. Study conclusions and caveats: DPC sensitization left the count of TCRs above 1 in 1000 unchanged.

In this sample, this clonotype turned up many times. The antigen is not known. Separate cDNA molecules received unique molecular identifiers, which the library attached to them. TCRdb analysed the RACE reads with MiXCR anew, one entry per CDR3 protein. The sample includes about 30,000 distinct CDR3 sequences, under 13% seen only once; the top ten take 25% to 30%. Documented time point: pre-sensitization, week 0. Treatment noted: therapeutic diphenylcyclopropenone sensitization with weekly scalp DPC. Unfractionated whole blood was the source of the extracted total RNA. Samples of blood were obtained prior to the application of each patch test.

The receptor's source is a man aged 50 to 59 with alopecia areata. Some clones in this sample may be carry-over from other donors' samples. The sample consisted of whole blood, taken in connection with sensitization to the hapten diphenylcyclopropenone (DPC). The chain recombines TRBV10-2 with TRBJ2-2; D gene unclear. The DNA for the CDR3 is TGCGCCAGCAGAGGACACACCGGGGAGCTGTTTTTT. This gives the protein CASRGHTGELFF.